This TCR beta chain comes out of a study of blood T cell repertoires in COVID-19. Study background: Acute and convalescent COVID-19 samples came from the United States, Italy and Spain. Sample material is recorded as cDNA or gDNA derived from T cells, B-cell-depleted T cells, or PBMCs.

V dropped 2 bases and J dropped 3 bases, with 4 bases sitting between them. The CDR3 extends over 12 amino acids. The germline gives CDR1 MDHEN, CDR2 SYDVKM. In the original processing: Amplification with reference gene primers provided the estimates of nucleated cell counts. The data were produced by immunoSEQ multiplex PCR, yet TCRdb's version contains in-frame clones alone and is incomplete. D and trimming were read from the DNA, whereas the V and J calls and clone size are those reported in that table. This table has about 250,000 clones, around 90% appearing once. Seattle patients were enrolled during active infection and followed longitudinally. This clone was seen just once.

The TCR comes from a man aged 25-45 years with COVID-19, enrolled during active disease. The sequenced sample was peripheral blood. The chain recombines TRBV28 with TRBJ1-1; D gene unclear. DNA of the CDR3: TGTGCCAGCAGTTTACCGGACACTGAAGCTTTCTTT. This codes for CASSLPDTEAFF.